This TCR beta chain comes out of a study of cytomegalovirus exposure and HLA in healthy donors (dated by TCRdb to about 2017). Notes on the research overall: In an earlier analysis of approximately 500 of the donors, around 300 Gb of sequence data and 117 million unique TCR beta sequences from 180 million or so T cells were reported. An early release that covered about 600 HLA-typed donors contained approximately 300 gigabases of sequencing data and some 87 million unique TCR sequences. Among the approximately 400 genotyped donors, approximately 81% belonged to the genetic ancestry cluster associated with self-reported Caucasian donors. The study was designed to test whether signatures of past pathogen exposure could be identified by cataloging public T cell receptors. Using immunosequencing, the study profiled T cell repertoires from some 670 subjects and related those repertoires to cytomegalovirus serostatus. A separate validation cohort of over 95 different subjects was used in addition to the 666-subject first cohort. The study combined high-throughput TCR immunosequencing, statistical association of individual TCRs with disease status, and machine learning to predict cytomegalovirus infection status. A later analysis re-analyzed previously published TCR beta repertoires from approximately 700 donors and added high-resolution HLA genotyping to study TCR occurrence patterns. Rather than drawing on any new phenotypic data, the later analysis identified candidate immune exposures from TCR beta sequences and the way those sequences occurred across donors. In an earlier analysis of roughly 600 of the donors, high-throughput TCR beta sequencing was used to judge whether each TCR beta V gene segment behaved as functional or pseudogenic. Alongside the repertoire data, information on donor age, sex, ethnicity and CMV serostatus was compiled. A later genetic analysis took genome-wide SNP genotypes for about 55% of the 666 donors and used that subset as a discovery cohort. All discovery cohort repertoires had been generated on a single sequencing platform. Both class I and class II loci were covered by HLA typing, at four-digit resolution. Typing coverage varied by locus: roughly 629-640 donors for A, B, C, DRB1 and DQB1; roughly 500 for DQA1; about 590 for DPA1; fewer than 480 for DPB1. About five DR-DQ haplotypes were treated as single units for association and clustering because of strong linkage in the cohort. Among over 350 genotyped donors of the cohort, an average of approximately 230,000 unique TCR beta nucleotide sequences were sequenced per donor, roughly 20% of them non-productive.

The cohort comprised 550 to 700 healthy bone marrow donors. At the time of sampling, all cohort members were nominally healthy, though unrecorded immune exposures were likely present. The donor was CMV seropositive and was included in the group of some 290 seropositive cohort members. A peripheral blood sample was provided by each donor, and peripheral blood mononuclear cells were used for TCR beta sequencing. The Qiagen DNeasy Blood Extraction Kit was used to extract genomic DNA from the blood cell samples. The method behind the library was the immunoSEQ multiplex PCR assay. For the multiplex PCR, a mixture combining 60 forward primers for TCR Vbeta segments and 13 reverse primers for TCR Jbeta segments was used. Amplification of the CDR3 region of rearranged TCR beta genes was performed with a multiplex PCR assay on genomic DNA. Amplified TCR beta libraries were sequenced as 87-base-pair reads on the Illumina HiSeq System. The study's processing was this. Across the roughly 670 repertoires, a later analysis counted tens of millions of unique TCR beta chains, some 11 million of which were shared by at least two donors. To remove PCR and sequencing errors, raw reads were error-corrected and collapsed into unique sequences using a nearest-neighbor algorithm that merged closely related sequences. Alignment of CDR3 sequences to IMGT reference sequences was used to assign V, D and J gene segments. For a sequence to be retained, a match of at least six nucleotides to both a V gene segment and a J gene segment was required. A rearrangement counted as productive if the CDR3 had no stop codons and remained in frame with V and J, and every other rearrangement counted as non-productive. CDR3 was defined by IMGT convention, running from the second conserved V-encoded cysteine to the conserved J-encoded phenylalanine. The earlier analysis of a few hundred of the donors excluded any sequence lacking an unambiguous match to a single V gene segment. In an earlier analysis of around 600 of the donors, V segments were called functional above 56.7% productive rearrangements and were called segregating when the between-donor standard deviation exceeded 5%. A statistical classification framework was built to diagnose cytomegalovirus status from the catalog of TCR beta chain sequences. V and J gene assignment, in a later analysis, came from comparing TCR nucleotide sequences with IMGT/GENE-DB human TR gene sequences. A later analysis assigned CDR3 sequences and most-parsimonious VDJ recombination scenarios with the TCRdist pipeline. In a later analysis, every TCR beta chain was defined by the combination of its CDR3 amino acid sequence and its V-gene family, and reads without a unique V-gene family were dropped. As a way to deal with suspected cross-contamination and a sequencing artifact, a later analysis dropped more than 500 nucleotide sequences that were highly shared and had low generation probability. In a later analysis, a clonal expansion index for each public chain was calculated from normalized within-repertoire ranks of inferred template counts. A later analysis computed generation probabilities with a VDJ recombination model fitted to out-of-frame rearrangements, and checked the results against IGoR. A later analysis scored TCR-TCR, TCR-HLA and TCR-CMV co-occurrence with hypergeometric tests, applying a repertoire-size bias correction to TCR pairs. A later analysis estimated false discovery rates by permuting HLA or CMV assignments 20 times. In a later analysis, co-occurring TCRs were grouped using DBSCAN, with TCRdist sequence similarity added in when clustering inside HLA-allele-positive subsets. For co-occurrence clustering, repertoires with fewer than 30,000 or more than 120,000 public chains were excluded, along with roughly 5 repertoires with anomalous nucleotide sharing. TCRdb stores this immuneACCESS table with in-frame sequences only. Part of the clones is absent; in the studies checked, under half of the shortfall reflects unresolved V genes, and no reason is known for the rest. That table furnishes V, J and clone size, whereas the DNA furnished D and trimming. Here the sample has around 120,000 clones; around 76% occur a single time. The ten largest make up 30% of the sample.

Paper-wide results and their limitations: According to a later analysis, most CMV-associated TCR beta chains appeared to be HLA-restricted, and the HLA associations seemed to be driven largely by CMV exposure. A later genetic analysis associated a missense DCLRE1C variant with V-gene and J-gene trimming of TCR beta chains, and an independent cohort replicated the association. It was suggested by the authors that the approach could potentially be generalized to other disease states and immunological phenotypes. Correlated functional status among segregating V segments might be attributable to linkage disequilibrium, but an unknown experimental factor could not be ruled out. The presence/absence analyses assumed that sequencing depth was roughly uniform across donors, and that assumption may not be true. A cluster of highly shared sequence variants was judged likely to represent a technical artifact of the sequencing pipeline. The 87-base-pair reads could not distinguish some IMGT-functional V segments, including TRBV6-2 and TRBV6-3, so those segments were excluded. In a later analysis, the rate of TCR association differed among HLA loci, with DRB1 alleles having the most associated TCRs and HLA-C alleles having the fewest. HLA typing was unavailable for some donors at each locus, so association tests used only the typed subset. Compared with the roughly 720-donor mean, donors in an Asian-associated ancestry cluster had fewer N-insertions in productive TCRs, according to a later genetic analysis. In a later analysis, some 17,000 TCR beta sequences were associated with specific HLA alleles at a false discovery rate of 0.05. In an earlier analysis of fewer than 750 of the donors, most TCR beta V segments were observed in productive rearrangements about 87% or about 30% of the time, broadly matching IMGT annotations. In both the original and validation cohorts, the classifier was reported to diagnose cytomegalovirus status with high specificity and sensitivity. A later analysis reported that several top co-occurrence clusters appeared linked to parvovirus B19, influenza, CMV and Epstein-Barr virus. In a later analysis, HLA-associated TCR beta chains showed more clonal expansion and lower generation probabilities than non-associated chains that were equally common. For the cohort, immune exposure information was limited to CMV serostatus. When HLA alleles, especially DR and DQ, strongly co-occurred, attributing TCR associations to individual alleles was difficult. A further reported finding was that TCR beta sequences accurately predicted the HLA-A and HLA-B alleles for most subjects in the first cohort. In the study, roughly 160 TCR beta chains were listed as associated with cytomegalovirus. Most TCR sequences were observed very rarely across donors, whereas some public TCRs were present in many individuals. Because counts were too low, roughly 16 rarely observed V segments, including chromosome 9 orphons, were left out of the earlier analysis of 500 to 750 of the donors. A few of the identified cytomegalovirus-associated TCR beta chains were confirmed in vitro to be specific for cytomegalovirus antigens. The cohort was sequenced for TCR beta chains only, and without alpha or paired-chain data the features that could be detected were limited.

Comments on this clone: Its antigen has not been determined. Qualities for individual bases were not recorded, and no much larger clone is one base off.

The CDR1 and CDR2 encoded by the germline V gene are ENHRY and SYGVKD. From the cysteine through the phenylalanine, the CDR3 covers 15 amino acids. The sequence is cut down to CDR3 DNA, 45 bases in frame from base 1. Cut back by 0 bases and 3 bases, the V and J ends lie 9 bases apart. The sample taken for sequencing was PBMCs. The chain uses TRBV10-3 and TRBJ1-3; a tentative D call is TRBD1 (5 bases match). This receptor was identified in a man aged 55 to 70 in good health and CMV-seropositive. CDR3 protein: CAISESQGGGNTIYF. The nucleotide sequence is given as TGTGCCATCAGTGAGTCGCAGGGAGGTGGAAACACCATATATTTT.